This T cell receptor beta chain was retrieved from a study of blood T cell repertoires in COVID-19. Study summary: Acute and convalescent COVID-19 specimens originated in the United States, Italy and Spain. Nucleic acid was either cDNA or gDNA, and it came from T cells, B-cell-depleted T cells, or PBMCs.

The germline gives CDR1 DFQATT, CDR2 SNEGSKA (reference sequence). This CDR3 comprises 13 residues. Trimming removed 3 bases from V and 6 bases from J, with 15 bases in between. Per the study methods: Researchers report that nucleated cell counts were estimated from reference gene primer amplification. TCRdb's copy holds only in-frame clones and misses some; the assay was immunoSEQ multiplex PCR. From that table come the V and J calls and clone size; the DNA was used to work out D and trimming. Of some 120,000 clones listed, roughly 83% are singletons. Source material: peripheral blood. The V call is TRBV20-1, the J call TRBJ2-7; D is unclear. The source of this sequence is a woman under 40 who had recovered from COVID-19. CDR3 region: CSASQRGLGEQYF. The CDR3 nucleotides are TGCAGTGCTAGTCAAAGAGGCTTGGGCGAGCAGTACTTC.